A selection of T cell receptor beta chains follows, all from one sample in a study of spatial heterogeneity in lung cancer. TCRdb itself ran the 5' RACE reads through MiXCR, one entry per CDR3 protein. The profile shows about 1,600 distinct CDR3 sequences, 20% to 25% of them singletons. The source material was lung tumor tissue, sampled at surgery. All receptors come from a male donor with early-stage non-small cell lung cancer. CDR3s include the opening cysteine and the closing phenylalanine or tryptophan. D genes are given only for firm matches. Clone size appears in some rows only: once, few, many, or a class for an expanded clone.

D gene: .; clone size: medium-sized; V gene: TRBV3-1; CDR3 length: 14; J gene: TRBJ1-3; CDR3 DNA: TGTGCCAGCAGCCATGAGGGCTTCGGAAACACCATATATTTT; CDR3 protein: CASSHEGFGNTIYF
D gene: .; clone size: few; V gene: TRBV6-6; CDR3 length: 17; J gene: TRBJ1-2; CDR3 DNA: TGTGCCAGCAGTTACGGGGTCCTCGGTCTTGGCCCCTATGGCTACACCTTC; CDR3 protein: CASSYGVLGLGPYGYTF
D gene: .; clone size: large; V gene: TRBV7-8; CDR3 length: 13; J gene: TRBJ2-7; CDR3 DNA: TGTGCCAGCAGCTTAGACGGGATCTACGAGCAGTACTTC; CDR3 protein: CASSLDGIYEQYF
D gene: .; clone size: medium-sized; V gene: TRBV5-1; CDR3 length: 15; J gene: TRBJ2-3; CDR3 DNA: TGCGCCAGCAGCTCCCAAGGGGCCGGCACAGATACGCAGTATTTT; CDR3 protein: CASSSQGAGTDTQYF
D gene: .; clone size: large; V gene: TRBV18; CDR3 length: 13; J gene: TRBJ1-5; CDR3 DNA: TGTGCCAGCTCAGTGGACGGGAATCAGCCCCAGCATTTT; CDR3 protein: CASSVDGNQPQHF
D gene: TRBD1; clone size: medium-sized; V gene: TRBV20-1; CDR3 length: 13; J gene: TRBJ1-6; CDR3 DNA: TGCAGTGCTAAAGGACAGGGAGAGTCACCCCTCCACTTT; CDR3 protein: CSAKGQGESPLHF
D gene: TRBD2; clone size: large; V gene: TRBV7-8; CDR3 length: 14; J gene: TRBJ2-3; CDR3 DNA: TGTGCCAGCAGCTTTAATACGGGGGGAGATACGCAGTATTTT; CDR3 protein: CASSFNTGGDTQYF
D gene: .; clone size: .; V gene: TRBV11-2; CDR3 length: 13; J gene: TRBJ1-2; CDR3 DNA: TGTGCCAGCAGCTTTGCGGGGACCTATGGCTACACCTTC; CDR3 protein: CASSFAGTYGYTF
D gene: .; clone size: .; V gene: TRBV3-1; CDR3 length: 16; J gene: TRBJ2-5; CDR3 DNA: TGTGCCAGCAGCCAAGGTAGTGGGGGGGCGAGAGAGACCCAGTACTTC; CDR3 protein: CASSQGSGGARETQYF
D gene: .; clone size: .; V gene: TRBV2; CDR3 length: 13; J gene: TRBJ2-1; CDR3 DNA: TGTGCCATCTCTCAAAACGGAGGGAATGAGCAGTTCTTC; CDR3 protein: CAISQNGGNEQFF
D gene: .; clone size: .; V gene: TRBV4-3; CDR3 length: 14; J gene: TRBJ1-1; CDR3 DNA: TGCGCCAGCAGCCAAGACAGGTTGAACACTGAAGCTTTCTTT; CDR3 protein: CASSQDRLNTEAFF
D gene: .; clone size: .; V gene: TRBV29-1; CDR3 length: 15; J gene: TRBJ2-6; CDR3 DNA: TGCAGCGCCTCGTCACAGGGCTCTGGGGCCAACGTCCTGACTTTC; CDR3 protein: CSASSQGSGANVLTF
D gene: .; clone size: .; V gene: TRBV3-1; CDR3 length: 15; J gene: TRBJ1-6; CDR3 DNA: TGTGCCAGCAGCCAAGTAACGGGGCTCGATTCACCCCTCCACTTT; CDR3 protein: CASSQVTGLDSPLHF
D gene: TRBD2; clone size: medium-sized; V gene: TRBV20-1; CDR3 length: 16; J gene: TRBJ2-3; CDR3 DNA: TGCAGTGCTAGAGATCTGGCGGGGGTCAGCACAGATACGCAGTATTTT; CDR3 protein: CSARDLAGVSTDTQYF
D gene: .; clone size: large; V gene: TRBV20-1; CDR3 length: 13; J gene: TRBJ1-1; CDR3 DNA: TGCAGTGCTAGAGAGACCCGGGGGGCTGAAGCTTTCTTT; CDR3 protein: CSARETRGAEAFF
D gene: TRBD1; clone size: large; V gene: TRBV10-3; CDR3 length: 15; J gene: TRBJ1-6; CDR3 DNA: TGTGCCATCAGTGACTGGACAGGGTATAATTCACCCCTCCACTTT; CDR3 protein: CAISDWTGYNSPLHF
D gene: .; clone size: medium-sized; V gene: TRBV4-2; CDR3 length: 14; J gene: TRBJ1-4; CDR3 DNA: TGTGCCAGCAGCCCGGGAGAAACTAATGAAAAACTGTTTTTT; CDR3 protein: CASSPGETNEKLFF
D gene: .; clone size: .; V gene: TRBV12-3/TRBV12-4; CDR3 length: 13; J gene: TRBJ1-2; CDR3 DNA: TGTGCCAGCAGTTTTAAAGCAAACTATGGCTACACCTTC; CDR3 protein: CASSFKANYGYTF
D gene: TRBD1; clone size: medium-sized; V gene: TRBV20-1; CDR3 length: 14; J gene: TRBJ2-3; CDR3 DNA: TGCAGTGCTAGTGGCAGGGGGCAGGCAGATACGCAGTATTTT; CDR3 protein: CSASGRGQADTQYF
D gene: .; clone size: medium-sized; V gene: TRBV2; CDR3 length: 12; J gene: TRBJ2-7; CDR3 DNA: TGTGCCAGCAGTCCCCAAGGGGGCGAGCAGTACTTC; CDR3 protein: CASSPQGGEQYF
D gene: TRBD2; clone size: medium-sized; V gene: TRBV5-4; CDR3 length: 16; J gene: TRBJ2-5; CDR3 DNA: TGTGCCAGCAGTTCCGGGGCGGTAGCGGGGACGGAGACCCAGTACTTC; CDR3 protein: CASSSGAVAGTETQYF
D gene: .; clone size: medium-sized; V gene: TRBV5-1; CDR3 length: 16; J gene: TRBJ2-1; CDR3 DNA: TGCGCCAGCAGCAGATGGAGCAGCGGTTCCTACAATGAGCAGTTCTTC; CDR3 protein: CASSRWSSGSYNEQFF
D gene: .; clone size: medium-sized; V gene: TRBV28; CDR3 length: 14; J gene: TRBJ2-5; CDR3 DNA: TGTGCCAGCAGTCCGGCGACAGAGGAAGAGACCCAGTACTTC; CDR3 protein: CASSPATEEETQYF
D gene: .; clone size: medium-sized; V gene: TRBV5-5; CDR3 length: 16; J gene: TRBJ1-1; CDR3 DNA: TGTGCCAGCAGCTTTTCTGGTCTACACATGAACACTGAAGCTTTCTTT; CDR3 protein: CASSFSGLHMNTEAFF
D gene: .; clone size: large; V gene: TRBV6-5; CDR3 length: 15; J gene: TRBJ1-1; CDR3 DNA: TGTGCCAGCAGTTACTCGGAGGATCCGAACACTGAAGCTTTCTTT; CDR3 protein: CASSYSEDPNTEAFF
D gene: TRBD2; clone size: medium-sized; V gene: TRBV13; CDR3 length: 14; J gene: TRBJ2-1; CDR3 DNA: TGTGCCAGCAGCTCGGGACTAACCTATCATGAGCAGTTCTTC; CDR3 protein: CASSSGLTYHEQFF
D gene: TRBD2; clone size: medium-sized; V gene: TRBV29-1; CDR3 length: 15; J gene: TRBJ2-1; CDR3 DNA: TGCAGCGTTCCGCGAGGTAGCGGGACCTACAATGAGCAGTTCTTC; CDR3 protein: CSVPRGSGTYNEQFF
D gene: TRBD2; clone size: medium-sized; V gene: TRBV29-1; CDR3 length: 13; J gene: TRBJ2-7; CDR3 DNA: TGCAGCGTTGAAGATTGGGGAGGGTACGAGCAGTACTTC; CDR3 protein: CSVEDWGGYEQYF
D gene: TRBD2; clone size: medium-sized; V gene: TRBV5-6; CDR3 length: 16; J gene: TRBJ2-3; CDR3 DNA: TGTGCCAGCAGCTTACTAGCGGGAGGGTCTGCAGATACGCAGTATTTT; CDR3 protein: CASSLLAGGSADTQYF
D gene: .; clone size: medium-sized; V gene: TRBV13; CDR3 length: 15; J gene: TRBJ2-1; CDR3 DNA: TGTGCCAGCAGCGAAACTAGAACCACATACAATGAGCAGTTCTTC; CDR3 protein: CASSETRTTYNEQFF
D gene: .; clone size: few; V gene: TRBV20-1; CDR3 length: 16; J gene: TRBJ2-3; CDR3 DNA: TGCAGTGCTAGAGGGAGGGCTACCACGCACACAGATACGCAGTATTTT; CDR3 protein: CSARGRATTHTDTQYF
D gene: .; clone size: .; V gene: TRBV11-2; CDR3 length: 14; J gene: TRBJ2-3; CDR3 DNA: TGTGCCAGCAGCTTAGGAGGGGCCACAGATACGCAGTATTTT; CDR3 protein: CASSLGGATDTQYF
D gene: .; clone size: medium-sized; V gene: TRBV11-3; CDR3 length: 14; J gene: TRBJ1-1; CDR3 DNA: TGTGCCAGCAGCTTTAGTGGGGTGAACACTGAAGCTTTCTTT; CDR3 protein: CASSFSGVNTEAFF
D gene: .; clone size: medium-sized; V gene: TRBV28; CDR3 length: 11; J gene: TRBJ2-7; CDR3 DNA: TGTGCCAGCACGAGTTATTACGAGCAGTACTTC; CDR3 protein: CASTSYYEQYF
D gene: TRBD2; clone size: .; V gene: TRBV20-1; CDR3 length: 15; J gene: TRBJ2-1; CDR3 DNA: TGCAGTGCTAGCATTGGGGGACTAGAGTACAATGAGCAGTTCTTC; CDR3 protein: CSASIGGLEYNEQFF
D gene: .; clone size: large; V gene: TRBV7-2; CDR3 length: 16; J gene: TRBJ2-3; CDR3 DNA: TGTGCCAGCAGCCCCAAGGGGGGAATGGGCACAGATACGCAGTATTTT; CDR3 protein: CASSPKGGMGTDTQYF
D gene: .; clone size: .; V gene: TRBV29-1; CDR3 length: 14; J gene: TRBJ2-5; CDR3 DNA: TGCAGCGTTGACGCGACCGCAGGGCAAGAGACCCAGTACTTC; CDR3 protein: CSVDATAGQETQYF
D gene: .; clone size: medium-sized; V gene: TRBV29-1; CDR3 length: 12; J gene: TRBJ2-3; CDR3 DNA: TGCAGCGCGGCAGGCTTCACAGATACGCAGTATTTT; CDR3 protein: CSAAGFTDTQYF